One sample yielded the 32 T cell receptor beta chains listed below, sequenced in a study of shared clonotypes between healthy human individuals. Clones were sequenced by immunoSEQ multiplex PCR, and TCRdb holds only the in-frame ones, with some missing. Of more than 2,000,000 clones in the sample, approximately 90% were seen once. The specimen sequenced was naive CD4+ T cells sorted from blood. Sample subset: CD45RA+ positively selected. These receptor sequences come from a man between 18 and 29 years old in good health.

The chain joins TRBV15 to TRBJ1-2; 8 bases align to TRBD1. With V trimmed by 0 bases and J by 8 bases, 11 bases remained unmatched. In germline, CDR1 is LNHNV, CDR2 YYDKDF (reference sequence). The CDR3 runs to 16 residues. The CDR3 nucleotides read TGTGCCACCAGCAGAGATAGTGAGACAGGGGAACTCGGCTACACCTTC. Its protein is CATSRDSETGELGYTF. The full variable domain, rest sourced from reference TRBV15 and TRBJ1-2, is DAMVIQNPRYQVTQFGKPVTLSCSQTLNHNVMYWYQQKSSQAPKLLFHYYDKDFNNEADTPDNFQSRRPNTSFCFLDIRSPGLGDTAMYLCATSRDSETGELGYTFGSGTRLTVV.

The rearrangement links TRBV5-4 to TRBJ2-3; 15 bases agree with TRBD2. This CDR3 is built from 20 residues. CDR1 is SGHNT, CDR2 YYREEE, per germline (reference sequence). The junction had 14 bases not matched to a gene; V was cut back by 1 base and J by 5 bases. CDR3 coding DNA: TGTGCCAGCAGCTTGTTAGGAGCCGGGACTAGCGGGAGGAGAGGAGATACGCAGTATTTT. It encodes CASSLLGAGTSGRRGDTQYF.

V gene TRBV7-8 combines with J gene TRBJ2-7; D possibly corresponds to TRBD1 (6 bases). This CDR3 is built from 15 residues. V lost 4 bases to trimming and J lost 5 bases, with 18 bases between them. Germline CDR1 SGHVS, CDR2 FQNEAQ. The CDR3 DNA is TGTGCCAGCAGCTCCAACAGGGTACCAAGGGACGAGCAGTACTTC. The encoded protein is CASSSNRVPRDEQYF.

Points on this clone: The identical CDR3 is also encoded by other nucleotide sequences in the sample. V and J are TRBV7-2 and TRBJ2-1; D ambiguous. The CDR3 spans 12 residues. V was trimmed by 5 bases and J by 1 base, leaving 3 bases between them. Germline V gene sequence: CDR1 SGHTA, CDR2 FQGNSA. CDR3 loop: CASSGSYNEQFF. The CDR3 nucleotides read TGTGCCAGCAGCGGTTCCTACAATGAGCAGTTCTTC.

The CDR3 DNA is TGTGCCAGCACCCAACTCACTACTTCAGCGACCACAGATACGCAGTATTTT. Translation: CASTQLTTSATTDTQYF. The V call is TRBV5-4, the J call TRBJ2-3; D uncertain. V lost 6 bases and J lost 2, with 22 bases in between. The CDR3 is 17 amino acids. Germline V gene data show CDR1 as SGHNT and CDR2 as YYREEE (reference sequence).

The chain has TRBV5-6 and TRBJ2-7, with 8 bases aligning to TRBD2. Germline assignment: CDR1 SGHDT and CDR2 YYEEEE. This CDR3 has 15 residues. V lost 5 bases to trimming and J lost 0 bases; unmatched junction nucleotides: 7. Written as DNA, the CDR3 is TGTGCCAGCAGGAAGCGGGGGAAAGTCTCCTACGAGCAGTACTTC. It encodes CASRKRGKVSYEQYF.

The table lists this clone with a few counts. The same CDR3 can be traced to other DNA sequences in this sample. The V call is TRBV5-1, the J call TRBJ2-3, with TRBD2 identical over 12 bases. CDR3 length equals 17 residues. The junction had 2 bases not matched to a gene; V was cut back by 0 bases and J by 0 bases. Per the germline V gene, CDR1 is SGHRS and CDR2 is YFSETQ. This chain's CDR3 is CASSLGGTSGSTDTQYF. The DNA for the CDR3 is TGCGCCAGCAGCTTGGGTGGGACTAGCGGGAGCACAGATACGCAGTATTTT.

The CDR3, as DNA: TGCGCCAGCAGCTGGGATCCGACAGGGGGCCTTGACTACGAGCAGTACTTC. It yields the protein CASSWDPTGGLDYEQYF. This chain links TRBV5-1 with TRBJ2-7, with 10 nucleotides matching TRBD1. The germline V gene encodes CDR1 SGHRS and CDR2 YFSETQ. The CDR3 sequence is 17 residues long. Unmatched junction bases numbered 12, after V lost 3 bases and J lost 3 bases.

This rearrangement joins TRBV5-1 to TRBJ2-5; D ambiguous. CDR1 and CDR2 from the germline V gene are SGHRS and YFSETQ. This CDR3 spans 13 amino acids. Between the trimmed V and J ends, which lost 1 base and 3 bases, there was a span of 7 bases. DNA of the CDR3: TGCGCCAGCAGCTTGACAGTTGAAGAGACCCAGTACTTC. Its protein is CASSLTVEETQYF. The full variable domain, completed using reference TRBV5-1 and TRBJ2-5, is KAGVTQTPRYLIKTRGQQVTLSCSPISGHRSVSWYQQTPGQGLQFLFEYFSETQRNKGNFPGRFSGRQFSNSRSEMNVSTLELGDSALYLCASSLTVEETQYFGPGTRLLVL.

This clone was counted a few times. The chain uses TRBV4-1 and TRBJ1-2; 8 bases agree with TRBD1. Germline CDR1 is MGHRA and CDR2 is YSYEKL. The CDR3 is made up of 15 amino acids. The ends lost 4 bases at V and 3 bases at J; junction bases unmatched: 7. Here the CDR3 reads CASSPGQGKDYGYTF. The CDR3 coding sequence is TGCGCCAGCAGCCCTGGACAGGGAAAGGACTATGGCTACACCTTC.

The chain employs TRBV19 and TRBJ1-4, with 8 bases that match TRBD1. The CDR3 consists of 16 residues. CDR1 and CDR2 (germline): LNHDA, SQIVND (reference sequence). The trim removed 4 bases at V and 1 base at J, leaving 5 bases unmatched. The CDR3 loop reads CASSRGQGRTNEKLFF. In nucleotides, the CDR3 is TGTGCCAGTAGTAGAGGACAGGGCCGAACTAATGAAAAACTGTTTTTT.

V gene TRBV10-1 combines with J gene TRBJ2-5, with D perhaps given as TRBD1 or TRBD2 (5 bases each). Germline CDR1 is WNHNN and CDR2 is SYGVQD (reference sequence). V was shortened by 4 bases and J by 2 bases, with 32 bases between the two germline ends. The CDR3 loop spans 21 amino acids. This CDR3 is CASSAAGRDMPEQETQETQYF. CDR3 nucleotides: TGCGCCAGCAGTGCGGCCGGACGGGATATGCCCGAACAGGAGACTCAAGAGACCCAGTACTTC.

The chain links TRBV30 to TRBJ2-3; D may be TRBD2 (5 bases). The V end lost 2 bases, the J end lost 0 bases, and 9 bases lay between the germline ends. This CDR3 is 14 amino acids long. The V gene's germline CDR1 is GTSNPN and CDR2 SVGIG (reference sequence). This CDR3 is CAWSRAVSTDTQYF. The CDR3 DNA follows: TGTGCCTGGAGTCGAGCGGTGAGCACAGATACGCAGTATTTT.

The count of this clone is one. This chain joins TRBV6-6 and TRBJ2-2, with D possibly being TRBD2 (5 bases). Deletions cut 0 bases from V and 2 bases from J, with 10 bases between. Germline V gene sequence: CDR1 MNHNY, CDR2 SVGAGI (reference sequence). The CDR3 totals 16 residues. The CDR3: CASSYSREGNTGELFF. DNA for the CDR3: TGTGCCAGCAGTTACTCTAGAGAGGGAAACACCGGGGAGCTGTTTTTT.

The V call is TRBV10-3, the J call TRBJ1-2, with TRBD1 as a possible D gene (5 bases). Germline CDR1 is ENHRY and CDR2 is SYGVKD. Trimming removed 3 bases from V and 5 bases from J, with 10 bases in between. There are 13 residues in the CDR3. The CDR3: CAISDTQGYGYTF. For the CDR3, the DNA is TGTGCCATCAGTGACACCCAGGGTTATGGCTACACCTTC.

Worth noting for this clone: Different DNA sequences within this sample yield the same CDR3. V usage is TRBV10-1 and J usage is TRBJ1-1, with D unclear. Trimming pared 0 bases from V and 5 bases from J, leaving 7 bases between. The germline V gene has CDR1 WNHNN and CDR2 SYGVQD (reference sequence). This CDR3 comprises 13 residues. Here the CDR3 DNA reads TGCGCCAGCAGTGAGTCAGGGTCTACTGAAGCTTTCTTT. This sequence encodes CASSESGSTEAFF.

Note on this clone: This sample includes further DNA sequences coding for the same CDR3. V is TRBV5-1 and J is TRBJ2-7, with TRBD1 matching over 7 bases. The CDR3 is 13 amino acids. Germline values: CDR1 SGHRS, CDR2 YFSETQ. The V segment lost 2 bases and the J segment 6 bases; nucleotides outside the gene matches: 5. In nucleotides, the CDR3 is TGCGCCAGCAGCTTACAGGGGTCGGGCGAGCAGTACTTC. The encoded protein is CASSLQGSGEQYF.

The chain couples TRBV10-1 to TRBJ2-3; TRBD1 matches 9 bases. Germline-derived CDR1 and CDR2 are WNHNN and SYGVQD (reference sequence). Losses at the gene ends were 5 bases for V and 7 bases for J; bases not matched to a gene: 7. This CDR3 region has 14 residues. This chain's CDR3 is CASSWGQGGNTQYF. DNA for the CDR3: TGCGCCAGCAGTTGGGGACAGGGAGGAAATACGCAGTATTTT.

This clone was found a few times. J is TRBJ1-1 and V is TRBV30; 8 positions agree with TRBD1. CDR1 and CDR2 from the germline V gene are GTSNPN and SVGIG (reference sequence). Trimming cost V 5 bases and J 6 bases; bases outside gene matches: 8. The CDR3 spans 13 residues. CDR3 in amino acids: CAWLRTGFSEAFF. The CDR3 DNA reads TGTGCCTGGCTCCGGACAGGGTTCTCTGAAGCTTTCTTT.

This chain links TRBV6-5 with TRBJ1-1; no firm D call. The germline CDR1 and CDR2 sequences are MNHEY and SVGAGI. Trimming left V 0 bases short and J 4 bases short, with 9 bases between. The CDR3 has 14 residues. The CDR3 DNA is TGTGCCAGCAGTTACTCGTACAGTTCCACTGAAGCTTTCTTT. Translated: CASSYSYSSTEAFF.

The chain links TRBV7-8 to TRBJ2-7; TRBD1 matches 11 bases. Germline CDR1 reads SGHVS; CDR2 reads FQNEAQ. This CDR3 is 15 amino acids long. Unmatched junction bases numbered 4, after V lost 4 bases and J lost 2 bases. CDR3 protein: CASSWDRGNTYEQYF. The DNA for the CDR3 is TGTGCCAGCAGCTGGGACAGGGGGAACACCTACGAGCAGTACTTC.

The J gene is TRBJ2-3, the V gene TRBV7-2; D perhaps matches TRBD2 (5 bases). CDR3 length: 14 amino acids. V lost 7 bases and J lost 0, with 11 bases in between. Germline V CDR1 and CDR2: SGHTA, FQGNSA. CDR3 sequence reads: CASKAGVSTDTQYF. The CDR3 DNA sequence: TGTGCCAGCAAGGCCGGGGTAAGCACAGATACGCAGTATTTT.

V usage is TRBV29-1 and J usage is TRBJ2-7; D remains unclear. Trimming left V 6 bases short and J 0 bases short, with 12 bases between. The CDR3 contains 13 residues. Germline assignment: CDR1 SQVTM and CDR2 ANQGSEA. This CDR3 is CSVVGWISYEQYF. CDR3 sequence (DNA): TGCAGCGTGGTGGGCTGGATCTCCTACGAGCAGTACTTC.

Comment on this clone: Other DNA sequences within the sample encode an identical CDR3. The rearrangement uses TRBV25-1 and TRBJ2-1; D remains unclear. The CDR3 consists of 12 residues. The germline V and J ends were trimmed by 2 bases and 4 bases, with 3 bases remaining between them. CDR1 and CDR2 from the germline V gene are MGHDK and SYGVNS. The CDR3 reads CASSEIYNEQFF. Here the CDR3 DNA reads TGTGCCAGCAGTGAAATTTACAATGAGCAGTTCTTC. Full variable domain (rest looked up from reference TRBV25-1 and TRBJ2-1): EADIYQTPRYLVIGTGKKITLECSQTMGHDKMYWYQQDPGMELHLIHYSYGVNSTEKGDLSSESTVSRIRTEHFPLTLESARPSHTSQYLCASSEIYNEQFFGPGTRLTVL.

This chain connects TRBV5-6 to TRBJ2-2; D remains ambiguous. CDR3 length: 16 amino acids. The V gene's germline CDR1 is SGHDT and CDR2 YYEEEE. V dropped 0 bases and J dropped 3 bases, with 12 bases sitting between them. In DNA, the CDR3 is TGTGCCAGCAGCTTGGGGGTATACGACCACACCGGGGAGCTGTTTTTT. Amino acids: CASSLGVYDHTGELFF.

This CDR3 reads CAISEDPGEHGYTF. The CDR3 coding sequence is TGTGCCATCAGTGAGGACCCAGGGGAGCATGGCTACACCTTC. The J gene is TRBJ1-2, the V gene TRBV10-3; possible D gene TRBD1, 6 bases. The ends were cut back, 2 bases at V and 6 bases at J, with 13 bases in the middle. Germline V gene lookup returns CDR1 ENHRY and CDR2 SYGVKD. The CDR3 loop spans 14 amino acids.

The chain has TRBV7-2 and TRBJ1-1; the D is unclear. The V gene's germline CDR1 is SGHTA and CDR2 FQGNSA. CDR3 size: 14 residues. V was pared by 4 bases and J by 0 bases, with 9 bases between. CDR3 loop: CASSSGLMNTEAFF. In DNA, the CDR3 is TGTGCCAGCAGCTCAGGCCTGATGAACACTGAAGCTTTCTTT.

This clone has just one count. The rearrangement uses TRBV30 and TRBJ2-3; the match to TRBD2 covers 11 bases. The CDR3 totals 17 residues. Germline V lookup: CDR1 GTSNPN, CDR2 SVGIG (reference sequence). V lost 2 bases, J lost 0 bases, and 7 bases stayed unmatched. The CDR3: CAWSPIRTSGSTDTQYF. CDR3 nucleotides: TGTGCCTGGAGTCCCATTCGGACTAGCGGGAGCACAGATACGCAGTATTTT.

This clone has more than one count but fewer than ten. The DNA of the CDR3 is TGCGCCAGCGCCCCGGGAGGAACCTCCTACGAGCAGTACTTC. Translated: CASAPGGTSYEQYF. This chain joins TRBV10-1 and TRBJ2-7; 7 bases match TRBD2. Germline V gives CDR1 WNHNN, CDR2 SYGVQD (reference sequence). Unmatched junction bases numbered 7, after V lost 8 bases and J lost 0 bases. This CDR3 is built from 14 residues.

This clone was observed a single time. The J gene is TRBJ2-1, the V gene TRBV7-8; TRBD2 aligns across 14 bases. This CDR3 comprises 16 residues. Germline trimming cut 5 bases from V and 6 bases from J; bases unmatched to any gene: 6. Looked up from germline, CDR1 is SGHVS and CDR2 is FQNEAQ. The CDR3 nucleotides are TGTGCCAGCAGCCGAAGACTAGCGGGGGGGCCCAATGAGCAGTTCTTC. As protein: CASSRRLAGGPNEQFF. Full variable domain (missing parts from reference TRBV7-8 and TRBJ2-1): GAGVSQSPRYKVAKRGQDVALRCDPISGHVSLFWYQQALGQGPEFLTYFQNEAQLDKSGLPSDRFFAERPEGSVSTLKIQRTQQEDSAVYLCASSRRLAGGPNEQFFGPGTRLTVL.

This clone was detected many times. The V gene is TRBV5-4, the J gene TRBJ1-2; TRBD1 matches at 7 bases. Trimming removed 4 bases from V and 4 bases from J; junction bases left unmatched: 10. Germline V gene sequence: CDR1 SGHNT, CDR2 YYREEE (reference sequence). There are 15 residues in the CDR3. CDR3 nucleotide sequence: TGTGCCAGCAGCCTTTGGGAGGGGGCAAGCTATGGCTACACCTTC. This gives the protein CASSLWEGASYGYTF. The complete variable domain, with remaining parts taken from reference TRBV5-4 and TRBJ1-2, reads ETGVTQSPTHLIKTRGQQVTLRCSSQSGHNTVSWYQQALGQGPQFIFQYYREEENGRGNFPPRFSGLQFPNYSSELNVNALELDDSALYLCASSLWEGASYGYTFGSGTRLTVV.

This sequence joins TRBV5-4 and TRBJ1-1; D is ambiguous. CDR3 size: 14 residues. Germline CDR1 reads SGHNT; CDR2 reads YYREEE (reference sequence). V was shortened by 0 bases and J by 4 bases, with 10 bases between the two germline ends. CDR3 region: CASSLEVKGTEAFF. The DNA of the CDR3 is TGTGCCAGCAGCTTGGAGGTCAAAGGCACTGAAGCTTTCTTT.